The 29 T cell receptor beta chains below come from one sample, sequenced in a study of cytomegalovirus exposure and HLA in healthy donors. Primers for the PCR totalled 60 Vbeta and 13 Jbeta. Data came from immunoSEQ multiplex PCR; TCRdb stores just in-frame clones and leaves some out. The table has 100,000 to 150,000 clones, 65% to 90% seen once. Sequenced input: PBMCs. These receptors originate from a man aged 18 to 35 in good health and CMV-seronegative.

The rearrangement links TRBV7-9 to TRBJ1-4; possible D gene TRBD1, 5 bases. Trimming left V 4 bases short and J 7 bases short, with 25 bases between. CDR3 size: 18 residues. CDR1 is SEHNR and CDR2 is FQNEAQ in the germline V gene (reference sequence). This CDR3 is CASSSPTPREVMGEKLFF. For the CDR3, the DNA is TGTGCCAGCAGCTCACCCACCCCCAGGGAAGTTATGGGTGAAAAACTGTTTTTT.

The V and J genes are TRBV19 and TRBJ2-1, with 7 bases that match TRBD2. CDR3 length equals 15 residues. Per germline, CDR1 LNHDA and CDR2 SQIVND (reference sequence). V lost 4 bases, J lost 8 bases, and 11 bases stayed unmatched. CDR3: CASSTASGHGDEQFF. DNA of the CDR3: TGTGCCAGTAGTACGGCTAGCGGACATGGGGATGAGCAGTTCTTC.

The chain links TRBV6-5 to TRBJ2-1; the D is unclear. Per the germline V gene, CDR1 is MNHEY and CDR2 is SVGAGI. The V and J ends lost 0 bases and 4 bases respectively, with 7 bases between them. The CDR3 sequence is 14 residues long. As DNA, the CDR3 is TGTGCCAGCAGTTACTCTACTTCATACAATGAGCAGTTCTTC. Its protein product is CASSYSTSYNEQFF.

This sequence joins TRBV5-5 and TRBJ1-2; TRBD1 matches at 7 bases. V trimming: 3 bases; J trimming: 4 bases; junction bases outside the gene matches: 6. The CDR3 is made up of 14 amino acids. Germline loops: CDR1 SGHKS, CDR2 YYEKEE (reference sequence). Here the CDR3 reads CASSWGQSPYGYTF. The DNA of the CDR3 is TGTGCCAGCAGCTGGGGACAGTCACCCTATGGCTACACCTTC.

In DNA, the CDR3 is TGTGCCAGCAGTTCAGGACCCGGGAGACTAACTGAAGCTTTCTTT. This encodes CASSSGPGRLTEAFF. The chain joins TRBV25-1 to TRBJ1-1, with D unclear. The CDR3 sequence is 15 residues long. Per germline, CDR1 MGHDK and CDR2 SYGVNS. Deletions cut 5 bases from V and 5 bases from J, with 18 bases between.

This clone has just one count. The chain has TRBV10-3 and TRBJ1-1, with 7 positions matching TRBD1. Germline values: CDR1 ENHRY, CDR2 SYGVKD. V was pared by 2 bases and J by 1 base, with 1 base of the junction left unmatched. The CDR3 is made up of 14 amino acids. CDR3 nucleotides: TGTGCCATCAGTGAGGGACAGGCGAACACTGAAGCTTTCTTT. Protein product: CAISEGQANTEAFF.

This clone has just a few counts. The V and J genes are TRBV29-1 and TRBJ1-1; D is unclear. The V and J ends lost 8 bases and 5 bases respectively, with 18 bases between them. This CDR3 region has 13 residues. Per the germline V gene, CDR1 is SQVTM and CDR2 is ANQGSEA. CDR3 region: CSSEWREGTEAFF. CDR3 nucleotides: TGCAGCTCCGAATGGAGGGAAGGGACTGAAGCTTTCTTT.

About this clone: The sample holds other DNA sequences that translate to the same CDR3. This chain joins TRBV30 and TRBJ2-7; D is undetermined. CDR1 GTSNPN and CDR2 SVGIG come from the germline V gene (reference sequence). V lost 5 bases to trimming and J lost 3 bases, with 5 bases between them. The CDR3 loop spans 10 amino acids. This CDR3 reads CAWAGYEQYF. Here the CDR3 DNA reads TGTGCCTGGGCAGGCTACGAGCAGTACTTC.

The chain is built from TRBV29-1 and TRBJ2-7; 11 nucleotides match TRBD2. This CDR3 is built from 13 residues. V was clipped by 6 bases and J by 7 bases; unmatched bases: 8. Germline CDR1 SQVTM, CDR2 ANQGSEA. The CDR3 DNA follows: TGCAGCGTAGTTCTAGCGGGGGGATTGGAGCAGTACTTC. It translates to CSVVLAGGLEQYF.

The chain combines TRBV30 with TRBJ2-7, with TRBD1 identical over 7 bases. The germline CDR1 and CDR2 sequences are GTSNPN and SVGIG (reference sequence). The V segment lost 1 base and the J segment 12 bases; nucleotides outside the gene matches: 9. The CDR3 runs to 12 residues. The CDR3 spells CAWSAHRQGSYF. In nucleotides, the CDR3 is TGTGCCTGGAGTGCACACCGACAGGGTTCGTACTTC.

V usage is TRBV2 and J usage is TRBJ1-2; D may be TRBD1 (6 bases). Trimming cost V 9 bases and J 4 bases, with 18 bases left between them. Germline assignment: CDR1 SNHLY and CDR2 FYNNEI. This CDR3 region has 14 residues. For the CDR3, the DNA is TGTGCCAGTGGGACCAGACAGGCCATCTATGGCTACACCTTC. This encodes CASGTRQAIYGYTF.

The chain recombines TRBV27 with TRBJ1-2, with TRBD1 identical over 10 bases. The CDR3 is made up of 15 amino acids. Germline values: CDR1 MNHEY, CDR2 SMNVEV (reference sequence). Unmatched junction bases numbered 9, after V lost 4 bases and J lost 7 bases. CDR3 nucleotides: TGTGCCAGCAGTTCTGACAGGGGGCGCGAGTCTGGCTACACCTTC. Translation gives CASSSDRGRESGYTF.

This chain links TRBV11-2 with TRBJ2-5; 9 nucleotides align to TRBD1. Trimming cost V 5 bases and J 13 bases; bases outside gene matches: 11. This CDR3 spans 13 amino acids. From germline, CDR1 is SGHAT and CDR2 FQNNGV. DNA for the CDR3: TGTGCCAGCAGCCTTGAACAGGGGGCCCTTTGGTACTTC. This sequence encodes CASSLEQGALWYF.

This chain joins TRBV10-3 and TRBJ2-1; 10 bases agree with TRBD2. Germline loops: CDR1 ENHRY, CDR2 SYGVKD. The CDR3 is made up of 16 amino acids. The trim removed 7 bases at V and 3 bases at J, leaving 9 bases unmatched. The CDR3 protein is CAITDDSSGGYNEQFF. CDR3 coding DNA: TGTGCCATCACCGACGATTCTAGCGGGGGCTACAATGAGCAGTTCTTC.

The CDR3 coding sequence is TGTGCCAGCAGTTTGGTGTTTAGGGGCGCTAGCTCCTACGAGCAGTACTTC. Encoded protein: CASSLVFRGASSYEQYF. The chain joins TRBV27 to TRBJ2-7; TRBD1 is a possible D gene (5 bases). The CDR3 is made up of 17 amino acids. CDR1 is MNHEY, CDR2 SMNVEV, per germline (reference sequence). Trimming cost V 3 bases and J 0 bases, with 18 bases left between them.

The chain couples TRBV7-2 to TRBJ2-3, with D possibly being TRBD2 (5 bases). With 5 bases removed from V and 4 bases from J, the gap between germline ends came to 13 bases. Looked up from germline, CDR1 is SGHTA and CDR2 is FQGNSA. This CDR3 spans 14 amino acids. CDR3 sequence reads: CASSLIPSPDTQYF. DNA of the CDR3: TGTGCCAGCAGCCTAATCCCTAGCCCAGATACGCAGTATTTT.

V usage is TRBV4-3 and J usage is TRBJ1-6; D is uncertain. CDR1 LGHNA and CDR2 YSLEER come from the germline V gene. The CDR3 is made up of 16 amino acids. Trimming removed 1 base at V and 0 bases at J, with 7 bases between. CDR3: CASSQAGSSYNSPLHF. CDR3 sequence (DNA): TGCGCCAGCAGCCAAGCAGGAAGCTCCTATAATTCACCCCTCCACTTT.

This chain links TRBV5-4 with TRBJ2-7; D gene ambiguous. The CDR3 covers 14 residues. Germline assignment: CDR1 SGHNT and CDR2 YYREEE (reference sequence). The ends were cut back, 7 bases at V and 1 base at J, with 15 bases in the middle. The CDR3 bases are TGTGCCAGCGCAACCGCAGATCGTTCCTACGAGCAGTACTTC. Residues: CASATADRSYEQYF.

This clone has a handful of counts. This sequence joins TRBV5-4 and TRBJ2-3, with 8 bases matching TRBD1. V lost 7 bases, J lost 2 bases, and 3 bases stayed unmatched. CDR1 is SGHNT and CDR2 is YYREEE in the germline V gene (reference sequence). The CDR3 extends over 13 amino acids. The CDR3 nucleotides are TGTGCCAGCCGGGACAGGCCCACAGATACGCAGTATTTT. Amino acid sequence: CASRDRPTDTQYF.

The rearrangement joins TRBV6-4 to TRBJ1-5; no clear D. Per the germline V gene, CDR1 is MRHNA and CDR2 is SNTAGT. The CDR3 extends over 14 amino acids. V was cut by 2 bases and J by 4 bases, with 9 bases left in between. The CDR3 spells CASSDGGHNQPQHF. The CDR3 DNA is TGTGCCAGCAGTGACGGAGGGCATAATCAGCCCCAGCATTTT.

The sample holds a few counts of this clone. Additional DNA sequences in this sample encode the identical CDR3. The chain uses TRBV5-6 and TRBJ2-5; no clear D. Germline CDR1 is SGHDT and CDR2 is YYEEEE. The CDR3 length is 11 residues. Trimming took 3 bases from V and 4 from J, leaving 4 bases between them. The DNA for the CDR3 is TGTGCCAGCAGCTCGGGAGAGACCCAGTACTTC. Protein: CASSSGETQYF.

The chain has TRBV9 and TRBJ1-1; 9 nucleotides align to TRBD1. CDR1 SGDLS and CDR2 YYNGEE come from the germline V gene. The CDR3 is 16 amino acids. Losses at the gene ends were 0 bases for V and 1 base for J; bases not matched to a gene: 4. CDR3 sequence reads: CASSVGQGVKNTEAFF. The CDR3 DNA sequence: TGTGCCAGCAGCGTAGGACAGGGGGTCAAGAACACTGAAGCTTTCTTT.

This clone was detected only a few times. The rearrangement uses TRBV20-1 and TRBJ1-2; D remains ambiguous. V lost 2 bases to trimming and J lost 8 bases, with 9 bases between them. The CDR3 is 11 amino acids. CDR1 and CDR2 from the germline V gene are DFQATT and SNEGSKA (reference sequence). For the CDR3, the DNA is TGCAGTGCTAGAAGAGGAGGAGGCTACACCTTC. It encodes CSARRGGGYTF.

V and J are TRBV10-2 and TRBJ2-1; tentative D call: TRBD2 (6 bases). V was shortened by 4 bases and J by 9 bases, with 7 bases between the two germline ends. CDR1 is WSHSY and CDR2 is SAAADI in the germline V gene. The CDR3 extends over 11 amino acids. In DNA, the CDR3 is TGCGCCAGCAGTGGGGGAGGTGAGCAGTTCTTC. It translates to CASSGGGEQFF.

The V and J genes are TRBV7-2 and TRBJ2-7; 9 bases map to TRBD2. Germline CDR1 reads SGHTA; CDR2 reads FQGNSA. J gave up 3 bases and V 3 bases, and 3 bases lay outside the gene matches. The CDR3 runs 14 residues. In DNA form, the CDR3 reads TGTGCCAGCAGCTTTAGAGCGGGGGGCTACGAGCAGTACTTC. This sequence encodes CASSFRAGGYEQYF.

V usage is TRBV5-4 and J usage is TRBJ2-4; D might be TRBD2 (5 bases). The CDR3 length is 14 residues. Deletions cut 0 bases from V and 1 base from J, with 5 bases between. Germline V gives CDR1 SGHNT, CDR2 YYREEE (reference sequence). This CDR3 is CASSLAGAKNIQYF. The DNA of the CDR3 is TGTGCCAGCAGCTTGGCGGGGGCCAAAAACATTCAGTACTTC. Together with reference TRBV5-4 and TRBJ2-4, the CDR3 gives the full variable domain: ETGVTQSPTHLIKTRGQQVTLRCSSQSGHNTVSWYQQALGQGPQFIFQYYREEENGRGNFPPRFSGLQFPNYSSELNVNALELDDSALYLCASSLAGAKNIQYFGAGTRLSVL.

The chain links TRBV4-1 to TRBJ2-1; 13 bases match TRBD2. From germline, CDR1 is MGHRA and CDR2 YSYEKL. The CDR3 totals 15 residues. V shed 3 bases and J 7 bases; nucleotides not matched to a gene: 3. CDR3 protein: CASSHKLAGGNEQFF. CDR3 DNA: TGCGCCAGCAGCCATAAACTAGCGGGGGGGAATGAGCAGTTCTTC.

This clone was found once. This rearrangement joins TRBV1 to TRBJ2-3; the table's D call TRBD2 went unverified against the DNA. TRBV1 is an annotated pseudogene. This CDR3 is built from 16 residues. CDR3 coding DNA: TGCACCAGCAGCCAAGATTTGACGGGGGAAACAGATACGCAGTATTTT. Translating gives CTSSQDLTGETDTQYF.

The genes are TRBV18 and TRBJ2-5, with TRBD2 identical over 8 bases. V lost 4 bases to trimming and J lost 2 bases; unmatched junction nucleotides: 9. Germline assignment: CDR1 KGHSH and CDR2 LQKENI. CDR3 length: 16 residues. DNA of the CDR3: TGTGCCAGCTCACGATTTAGCGGGGATCTACAAGAGACCCAGTACTTC. Translation gives CASSRFSGDLQETQYF.